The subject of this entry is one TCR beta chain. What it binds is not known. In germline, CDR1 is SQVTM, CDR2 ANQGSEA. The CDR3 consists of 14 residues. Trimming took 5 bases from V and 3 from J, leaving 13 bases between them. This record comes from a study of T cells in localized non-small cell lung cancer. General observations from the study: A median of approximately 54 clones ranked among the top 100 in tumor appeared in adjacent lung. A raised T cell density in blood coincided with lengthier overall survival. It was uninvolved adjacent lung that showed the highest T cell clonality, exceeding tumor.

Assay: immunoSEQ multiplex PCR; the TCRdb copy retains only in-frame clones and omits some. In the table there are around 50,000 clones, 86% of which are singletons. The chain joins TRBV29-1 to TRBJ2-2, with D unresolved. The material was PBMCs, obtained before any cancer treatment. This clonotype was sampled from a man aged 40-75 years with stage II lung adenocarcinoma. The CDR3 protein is CSVPSRLDTGELFF. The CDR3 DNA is TGCAGCGTTCCTTCCAGGCTAGACACCGGGGAGCTGTTTTTT.